Listed here is a single TCR beta chain. This receptor's antigen is unknown. Nothing much larger sits one base from this clone, and base qualities are not available. The protocol used for the library was the immunoSEQ multiplex PCR assay. Regarding the original processing steps: Preprocessing removed nonproductive sequences and CDR3s not starting with C, not ending with F or W, or shorter than 7 amino acids. The MANAFEST web app identified antigen-specific clonotypes based on expansion compared with the reference and other culture wells. A clone was considered positive if significant expansion relative to the reference culture was observed in 2 of 3 replicate wells at an FDR below 0.05. For a clone to be considered positive, significant expansion relative to all other tandem wells and an odds ratio above 5 were also required. Pairwise Levenshtein distance, computed with the stringdist R package after three terminal residues were trimmed from each end, was used as the measure of CDR3 homology. In its TCRdb copy, this immuneACCESS table keeps in-frame sequences only and misses some clones. Where compared with another copy, unresolved V genes explain less than half of these, and the others have no known cause. V, J and clone size derive from that table, while D and trimming were established from the DNA sequence. For this sample the table gives approximately 20,000 clones, of which around 80% were detected only once. 9.5% to 12% of the sample is in the top ten clones.

These data are taken from a study of CD4 T cells in relation to SARS-CoV-2 and coronaviruses (dated by TCRdb to the early 2020s). Study-level background: In the ViraFEST assay, PBMCs were cultured with antigen for roughly ten days, after which TCR beta CDR3s were sequenced to identify clonal expansions specific to the antigen. An HIV-1 Nef peptide pool or a no-peptide culture served as the negative reference condition. HLA restriction was mapped for shared crossreactive spike epitopes using patient-derived lymphoblastoid cell lines. At the level of individual TCR clonotypes, the study evaluated whether memory CD4+ T cells crossreact between the spike proteins of SARS-CoV-2 and those of common cold coronaviruses. The Adaptive Biotechnologies TCR-sequencing kit was used to sequence samples from three pre-COVID donors and the naive versus memory experiments, whereas other data were Illumina-based. A different, Illumina-based TCR-beta assay was used to sequence expansion assays from other donors in the study. The study at large found these results: Around two thirds of donors had memory CD4+ clonotypes that crossrecognized SARS-CoV-2 and at least one common cold coronavirus spike. Crossreactive clones showed significantly weaker SARS-CoV-2-driven expansion than monoreactive clones, consistent with antigenic imprinting. No donor contributed both pre-pandemic and post-infection samples, which limited tracing the source of pre-existing responses. Crossreactivity analysis was centred on spike protein, so crossreactivity against other viral proteins was not assessed. Small numbers of patients and of tested TCRs were a limitation of the study.

CD4+ T cells from unexposed donors were collected before the COVID-19 pandemic (2011-2018). The EasySep CD4+ T cell isolation kit was used to isolate CD4+ T cells once the cultures had run for nine to eleven days. Unexposed donor CD4+ T cells were tested for reactivity to SARS-CoV-2 S and N and four common cold coronavirus spike pools, as cell number allowed. Each well held two million PBMCs cultured in IMDM containing approximately 5% human AB serum and about 11 IU/ml IL-2. Half of the culture medium was replaced with fresh IL-2-containing medium on days 3 and 7. In general, every peptide culture condition was set up in three replicate wells. The leukapheresis product for the unexposed donors was obtained through commercial purchase. Ficoll-Paque PLUS gradient centrifugation was used to isolate PBMCs from either whole blood or leukapheresis product. The PBMCs went either fresh into the expansion assay or into cryopreservation at -140 degrees C. The QIAamp Micro DNA Kit was used to extract genomic DNA from the CD4+ T cells.

Material for sequencing was CD4+ T cells from PBMCs, cultured in vitro. The sequence was collected from a human donor in good health.

DNA sequence: TGTGCCAGCAGCTTATGGCACACCGGGGAGCTGTTTTTT. The resulting protein is CASSLWHTGELFF. The chain links TRBV7-2 with TRBJ2-2; no confident D gene assignment can be made. V is clipped by 2 bases and J by 3 bases, and the sequence between their germline boundaries is 4 bases long. The CDR3 numbers 13 residues from cysteine through phenylalanine. This entry keeps only the CDR3 DNA: 39 bases, framed from base 1. CDR1 is given as SGHTA and CDR2 as FQGNSA, both from the germline V gene. The variable domain in full, with residues beyond the CDR3 obtained from the reference TRBV7-2 and TRBJ2-2 genes, is GAGVSQSPSNKVTEKGKDVELRCDPISGHTALYWYRQSLGQGLEFLIYFQGNSAPDKSGLPSDRFSAERTGGSVSTLTIQRTQQEDSAVYLCASSLWHTGELFFGEGSRLTVL.